This passage covers 20 T cell receptor beta chains from one sample sequenced in a study of radiotherapy plus CTLA-4 blockade in lung cancer. The repertoire was sequenced with immunoSEQ multiplex PCR; TCRdb's copy has only in-frame clones and lacks some. The sample lists about 88,000 clones, roughly 70% occurring once. The sample was peripheral blood, taken from a patient treated with radiotherapy plus ipilimumab. Receptor source: a human donor with non-small cell lung cancer that progressed on radiotherapy plus ipilimumab.

The chain couples TRBV2 to TRBJ1-5; TRBD1 matches at 7 bases. This CDR3 is built from 14 residues. CDR1 is SNHLY, CDR2 FYNNEI, per germline. Trimming cost V 4 bases and J 6 bases; bases outside gene matches: 6. CDR3 coding DNA: TGTGCCAGCAGTGGGACAGGACGGAGTCAGCCCCAGCATTTT. Translated: CASSGTGRSQPQHF.

This chain links TRBV30 with TRBJ1-3; maybe TRBD1 (5 bases). The V end lost 1 base, the J end lost 2 bases, and 9 bases lay between the germline ends. CDR1 is GTSNPN, CDR2 SVGIG, per germline (reference sequence). This CDR3 contains 14 residues. CDR3 loop: CAWSGGTAGNTIYF. CDR3 nucleotide sequence: TGTGCCTGGAGTGGCGGGACGGCTGGAAACACCATATATTTT.

The V gene is TRBV7-8, the J gene TRBJ1-2; no clear D. The CDR3 has 14 residues. V lost 5 bases and J lost 4, with 14 bases in between. Germline V gives CDR1 SGHVS, CDR2 FQNEAQ. The CDR3 DNA follows: TGTGCCAGCAGCCCGACCTCCCAGAGCTATGGCTACACCTTC. Translation: CASSPTSQSYGYTF. The variable domain in full, with the rest retrieved from reference TRBV7-8 and TRBJ1-2, is GAGVSQSPRYKVAKRGQDVALRCDPISGHVSLFWYQQALGQGPEFLTYFQNEAQLDKSGLPSDRFFAERPEGSVSTLKIQRTQQEDSAVYLCASSPTSQSYGYTFGSGTRLTVV.

This clone came up a few times. The chain has TRBV21-1 and TRBJ1-2; TRBD1 is the table's D call, not checked against the DNA. TRBV21-1 is described as a pseudogene. This CDR3 contains 14 residues. DNA of the CDR3: TGTGCCAGCAGCCCGGGACAGGGGGCGTATGGCTACACCTTC. This codes for CASSPGQGAYGYTF.

This rearrangement joins TRBV7-2 to TRBJ2-7; 14 bases map to TRBD2. The ends lost 2 bases at V and 4 bases at J; junction bases unmatched: 13. Germline V lookup: CDR1 SGHTA, CDR2 FQGNSA. The CDR3 extends over 19 amino acids. In DNA, the CDR3 is TGTGCCAGCAGCTTATGGGGACTAGCGGGAGTAGGGGGGAGATACGAGCAGTACTTC. Translating it yields CASSLWGLAGVGGRYEQYF.

The chain couples TRBV28 to TRBJ2-6, with 9 bases fitting TRBD1. CDR1 is MDHEN and CDR2 is SYDVKM in the germline V gene. V was clipped by 5 bases and J by 1 base; unmatched bases: 9. The CDR3 has 18 amino acids. This CDR3 reads CASSPLTGGPSGANVLTF. Here the CDR3 DNA reads TGTGCCAGCAGTCCTTTGACAGGGGGGCCTTCTGGGGCCAACGTCCTGACTTTC.

This clone appeared many times. The chain carries TRBV27 and TRBJ2-7; 13 nucleotides agree with TRBD2. The CDR3 extends over 17 amino acids. V lost 6 bases, J lost 6 bases, and 14 bases stayed unmatched. Germline-derived CDR1 and CDR2 are MNHEY and SMNVEV (reference sequence). CDR3 loop: CASSHGLAGVYRVEQYF. The CDR3, as DNA: TGTGCCAGCAGCCACGGACTAGCGGGAGTTTATCGGGTCGAGCAGTACTTC.

The V and J genes are TRBV7-7 and TRBJ1-1; D is unclear. Germline V gene sequence: CDR1 SSHAT, CDR2 FNYEAQ (reference sequence). Trimming removed 1 base from V and 1 base from J, with 4 bases in between. CDR3 length: 13 residues. The CDR3 loop reads CASSLGKNTEAFF. CDR3 nucleotides: TGTGCCAGCAGCTTAGGAAAGAACACTGAAGCTTTCTTT.

The rearrangement joins TRBV6-1 to TRBJ1-2, with unresolved D. CDR1 is MNHNS and CDR2 is SASEGT in the germline V gene. The CDR3 is 13 amino acids. V was trimmed by 1 base and J by 8 bases, leaving 11 bases between them. The CDR3 nucleotides are TGTGCCAGCAGTGAAGTAGGTGAAGGAGGCTACACCTTC. This encodes CASSEVGEGGYTF.

CDR3: CASSYYGGNQPQHF. DNA of the CDR3: TGTGCCAGCAGTTACTACGGGGGCAATCAGCCCCAGCATTTT. The V gene is TRBV6-6, the J gene TRBJ1-5, with unresolved D. The length of the CDR3 is 14 residues. The V gene lost 1 base and the J gene lost 2 bases, with 6 bases spanning the gap. Germline V lookup: CDR1 MNHNY, CDR2 SVGAGI (reference sequence).

A word on this clone: At one boundary the junction diverges from the germline segment, which might be a read error. The chain uses TRBV18 and TRBJ2-1; 9 nucleotides align to TRBD1. This CDR3 is built from 16 residues. Germline V gives CDR1 KGHSH, CDR2 LQKENI. CDR3 protein: CASSHTTGGSYDEQFF. The DNA for the CDR3 is TGTGCCAGCTCACATACGACAGGGGGGTCCTACGATGAGCAGTTCTTC.

The genes are TRBV9 and TRBJ2-3; perhaps TRBD1 as D (7 bases). This CDR3 is built from 16 residues. Trimming pared 0 bases from V and 0 bases from J, leaving 11 bases between. CDR1 and CDR2 (germline): SGDLS, YYNGEE. In DNA form, the CDR3 reads TGTGCCAGCAGCGTAGGGAGGGGGCGTAGCACAGATACGCAGTATTTT. Encoded protein: CASSVGRGRSTDTQYF.

The chain employs TRBV4-1 and TRBJ1-4; 8 nucleotides line up with TRBD1. The CDR3 consists of 15 residues. The junction had 3 bases not matched to a gene; V was cut back by 0 bases and J by 6 bases. CDR1 is MGHRA and CDR2 is YSYEKL in the germline V gene. In DNA form, the CDR3 reads TGCGCCAGCAGCCAAGATGGACAGGGTGATGAAAAACTGTTTTTT. Translating gives CASSQDGQGDEKLFF.

V and J are TRBV5-4 and TRBJ1-6; D unclear. V was trimmed by 0 bases and J by 10 bases, leaving 5 bases between them. The CDR3 is 12 amino acids. Germline lookup yields CDR1 SGHNT and CDR2 YYREEE (reference sequence). The CDR3 coding sequence is TGTGCCAGCAGCTTGGATCGGTCACCCCTCCACTTT. It specifies CASSLDRSPLHF. Full variable domain (outside the CDR3, taken from reference TRBV5-4 and TRBJ1-6): ETGVTQSPTHLIKTRGQQVTLRCSSQSGHNTVSWYQQALGQGPQFIFQYYREEENGRGNFPPRFSGLQFPNYSSELNVNALELDDSALYLCASSLDRSPLHFGNGTRLTVT.

The chain links TRBV27 to TRBJ2-2, with D possibly TRBD2 on 6 matching bases. Per germline, CDR1 MNHEY and CDR2 SMNVEV (reference sequence). CDR3 length: 15 amino acids. Trimming took off 4 bases at V and 1 base at J, with 10 bases between the two ends. This CDR3 is CASSWDSLNTGELFF. DNA of the CDR3: TGTGCCAGCAGTTGGGACTCGTTGAACACCGGGGAGCTGTTTTTT.

About this clone: The conserved phenylalanine or tryptophan normally closing the CDR3 is absent here, so this likely arose from a read error. The chain employs TRBV15 and TRBJ1-1; 7 nucleotides match TRBD1. The CDR3 sequence is 15 residues long. Germline V gene sequence: CDR1 LNHNV, CDR2 YYDKDF (reference sequence). Losses at the gene ends were 4 bases for V and 3 bases for J; bases not matched to a gene: 8. The CDR3 DNA is TGTGCCACCAGCACAATCAGGGGGGGCGACACTGAAGCTTTCATT. It codes for CATSTIRGGDTEAFI.

This chain joins TRBV6-4 and TRBJ2-1, with a weak D call TRBD2 (7 bases). V dropped 6 bases and J dropped 3 bases, with 15 bases sitting between them. Germline CDR1 MRHNA, CDR2 SNTAGT. The CDR3 totals 15 residues. This CDR3 is CASSPIGGHYNEQFF. CDR3 nucleotides: TGTGCCAGCAGCCCTATCGGGGGGCACTACAATGAGCAGTTCTTC.

This clone was picked up a small number of times. V gene TRBV13 combines with J gene TRBJ2-7; TRBD2 agrees at 8 bases. V lost 0 bases to trimming and J lost 3 bases; unmatched junction nucleotides: 7. The CDR3 covers 16 residues. From germline, CDR1 is PRHDT and CDR2 FYEKMQ (reference sequence). The CDR3 reads CASSLGTAGVNYEQYF. The CDR3 DNA reads TGTGCCAGCAGCTTAGGAACAGCGGGAGTCAACTACGAGCAGTACTTC. The full variable domain, completed using reference TRBV13 and TRBJ2-7, is AAGVIQSPRHLIKEKRETATLKCYPIPRHDTVYWYQQGPGQDPQFLISFYEKMQSDKGSIPDRFSAQQFSDYHSELNMSSLELGDSALYFCASSLGTAGVNYEQYFGPGTRLTVT.

This chain uses TRBV6-5 with TRBJ1-1; D ambiguous. Trimming removed 0 bases at V and 6 bases at J, with 8 bases between. The germline V gene has CDR1 MNHEY and CDR2 SVGAGI. CDR3 size: 13 residues. The CDR3 loop is CASSYSSVAEAFF. In nucleotides, the CDR3 is TGTGCCAGCAGTTACTCGTCCGTTGCTGAAGCTTTCTTT.

The V and J genes are TRBV6-1 and TRBJ1-5; no clear D. Trimming cost V 4 bases and J 3 bases, with 1 base left between them. The CDR3 runs to 11 residues. Germline V CDR1 and CDR2: MNHNS, SASEGT. This CDR3 is CASSANQPQHF. In nucleotides, the CDR3 is TGTGCCAGCAGTGCCAATCAGCCCCAGCATTTT.